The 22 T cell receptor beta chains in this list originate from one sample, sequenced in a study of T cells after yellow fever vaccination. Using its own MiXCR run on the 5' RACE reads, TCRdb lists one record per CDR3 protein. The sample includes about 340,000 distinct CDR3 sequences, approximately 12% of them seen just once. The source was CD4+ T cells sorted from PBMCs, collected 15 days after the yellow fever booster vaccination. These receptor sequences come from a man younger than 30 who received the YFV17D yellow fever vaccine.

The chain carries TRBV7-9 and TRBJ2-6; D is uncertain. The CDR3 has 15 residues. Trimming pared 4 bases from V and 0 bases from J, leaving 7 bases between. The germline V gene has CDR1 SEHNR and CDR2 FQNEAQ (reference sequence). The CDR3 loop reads CASSSWLSGANVLTF. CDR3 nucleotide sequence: TGTGCCAGCAGCTCCTGGCTCTCTGGGGCCAACGTCCTGACTTTC. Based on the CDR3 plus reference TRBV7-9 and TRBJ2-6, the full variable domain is DTGVSQNPRHKITKRGQNVTFRCDPISEHNRLYWYRQTLGQGPEFLTYFQNEAQLEKSRLLSDRFSAERPKGSFSTLEIQRTEQGDSAMYLCASSSWLSGANVLTFGAGSRLTVL.

This CDR3 reads CASVNAGDQETQYF. The CDR3 DNA reads TGTGCCAGCGTTAATGCGGGGGATCAAGAGACCCAGTACTTC. The chain has TRBV6-2 or TRBV6-3 and TRBJ2-5; TRBD2 aligns across 7 bases. Germline-derived CDR1 and CDR2 are MNHEY and SVGEGT. This CDR3 has 14 residues. J lost 2 bases, V lost 8 bases, and 8 bases had no gene match.

Here the CDR3 DNA reads TGTGCCAGCAGCCCAAGCTTGGGGACAGAATATGGCTACACCTTC. This translates into CASSPSLGTEYGYTF. V usage is TRBV5-6 and J usage is TRBJ1-2, with 7 bases aligning to TRBD1. Germline assignment: CDR1 SGHDT and CDR2 YYEEEE. CDR3 length: 15 residues. Unmatched junction bases numbered 11, after V lost 4 bases and J lost 5 bases.

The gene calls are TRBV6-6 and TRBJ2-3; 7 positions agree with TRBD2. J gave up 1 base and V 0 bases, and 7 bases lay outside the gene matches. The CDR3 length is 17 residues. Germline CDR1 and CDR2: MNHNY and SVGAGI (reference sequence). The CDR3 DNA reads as TGTGCCAGCAGTTACTCCCAGTCTAGCGGTCGCACAGATACGCAGTATTTT. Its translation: CASSYSQSSGRTDTQYF.

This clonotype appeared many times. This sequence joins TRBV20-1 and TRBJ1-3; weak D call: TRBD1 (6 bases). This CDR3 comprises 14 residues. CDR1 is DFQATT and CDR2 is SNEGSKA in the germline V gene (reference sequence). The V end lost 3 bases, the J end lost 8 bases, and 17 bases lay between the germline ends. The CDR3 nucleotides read TGCAGTGCTAGTTCGTCCGGGGGCGCGGACACCATATATTTT. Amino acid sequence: CSASSSGGADTIYF.

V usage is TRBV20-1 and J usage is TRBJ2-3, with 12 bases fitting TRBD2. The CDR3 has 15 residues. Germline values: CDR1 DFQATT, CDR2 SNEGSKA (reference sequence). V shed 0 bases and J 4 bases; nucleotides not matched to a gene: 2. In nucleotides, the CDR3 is TGCAGTGCTAGAGATCTAGCGGGGGGGCCAGATACGCAGTATTTT. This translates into CSARDLAGGPDTQYF.

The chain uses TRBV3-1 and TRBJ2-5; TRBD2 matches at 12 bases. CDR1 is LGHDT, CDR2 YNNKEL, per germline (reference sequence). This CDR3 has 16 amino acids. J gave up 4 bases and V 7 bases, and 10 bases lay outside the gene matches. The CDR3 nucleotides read TGTGCCAGCACCCTAGGACTAGCGGGACGGCGAGAGACCCAGTACTTC. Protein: CASTLGLAGRRETQYF.

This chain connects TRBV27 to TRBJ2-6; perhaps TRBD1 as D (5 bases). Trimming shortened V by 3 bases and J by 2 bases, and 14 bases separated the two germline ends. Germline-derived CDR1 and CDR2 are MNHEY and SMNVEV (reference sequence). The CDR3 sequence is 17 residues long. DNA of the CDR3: TGTGCCAGCAGTTTTTTAGGGGAACTAACTGGGGCCAACGTCCTGACTTTC. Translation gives CASSFLGELTGANVLTF.

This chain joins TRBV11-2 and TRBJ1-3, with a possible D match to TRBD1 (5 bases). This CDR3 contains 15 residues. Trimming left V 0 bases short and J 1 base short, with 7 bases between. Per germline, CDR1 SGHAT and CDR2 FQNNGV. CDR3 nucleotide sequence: TGTGCCAGCAGCTTAGACAGGGCGTCTGGAAACACCATATATTTT. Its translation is CASSLDRASGNTIYF.

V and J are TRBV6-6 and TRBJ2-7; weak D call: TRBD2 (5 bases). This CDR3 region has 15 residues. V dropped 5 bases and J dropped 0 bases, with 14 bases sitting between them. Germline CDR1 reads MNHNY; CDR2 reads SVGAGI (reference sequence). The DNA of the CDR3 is TGTGCCAGCAGTCCCCGGGAACTCGGCTCCTACGAGCAGTACTTC. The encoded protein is CASSPRELGSYEQYF.

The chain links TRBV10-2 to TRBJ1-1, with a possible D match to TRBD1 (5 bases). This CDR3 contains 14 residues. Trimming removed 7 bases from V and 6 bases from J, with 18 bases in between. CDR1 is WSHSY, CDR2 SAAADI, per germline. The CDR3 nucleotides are TGCGCCAGCACCGAGGGGATCCTAAGGCCTGAAGCTTTCTTT. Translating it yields CASTEGILRPEAFF.

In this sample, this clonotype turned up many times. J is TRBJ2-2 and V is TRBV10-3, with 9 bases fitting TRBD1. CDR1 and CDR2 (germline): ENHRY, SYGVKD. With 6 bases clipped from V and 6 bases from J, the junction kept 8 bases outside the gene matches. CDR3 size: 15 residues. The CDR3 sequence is CAIRERQGVAGELFF. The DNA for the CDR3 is TGTGCCATCAGGGAAAGACAGGGGGTGGCCGGGGAGCTGTTTTTT.

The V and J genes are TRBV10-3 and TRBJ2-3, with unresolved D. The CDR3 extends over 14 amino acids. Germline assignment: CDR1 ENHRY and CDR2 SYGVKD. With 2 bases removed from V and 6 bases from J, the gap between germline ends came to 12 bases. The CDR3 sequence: CAISEPKRTDTQYF. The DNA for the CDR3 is TGTGCCATCAGTGAGCCGAAGAGGACCGATACGCAGTATTTT.

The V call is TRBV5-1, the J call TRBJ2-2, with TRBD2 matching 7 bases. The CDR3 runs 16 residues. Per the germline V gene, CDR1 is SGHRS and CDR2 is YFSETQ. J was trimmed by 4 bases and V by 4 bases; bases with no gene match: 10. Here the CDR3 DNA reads TGCGCCAGCAGCCCCCACCCGGGGAGGGCCACCGGGGAGCTGTTTTTT. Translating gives CASSPHPGRATGELFF.

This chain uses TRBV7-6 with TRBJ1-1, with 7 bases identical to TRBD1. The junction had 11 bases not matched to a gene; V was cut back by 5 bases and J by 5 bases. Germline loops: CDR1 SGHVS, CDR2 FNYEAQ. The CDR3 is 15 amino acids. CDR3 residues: CASSRRGGRKTEAFF. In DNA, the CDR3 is TGTGCCAGCAGCCGAAGAGGGGGCCGGAAGACTGAAGCTTTCTTT.

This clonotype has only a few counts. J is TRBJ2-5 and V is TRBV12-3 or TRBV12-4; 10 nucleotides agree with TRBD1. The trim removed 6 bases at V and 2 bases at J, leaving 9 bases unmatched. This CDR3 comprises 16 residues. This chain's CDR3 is CASRAGQGIFQETQYF. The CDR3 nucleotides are TGTGCCAGCAGGGCGGGACAGGGGATATTTCAAGAGACCCAGTACTTC.

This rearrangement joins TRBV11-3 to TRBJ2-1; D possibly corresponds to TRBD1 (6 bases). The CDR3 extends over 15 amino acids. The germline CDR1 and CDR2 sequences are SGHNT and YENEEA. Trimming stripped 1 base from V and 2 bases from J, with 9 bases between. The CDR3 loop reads CASSLGQVTYNEQFF. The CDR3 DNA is TGTGCCAGCAGCTTAGGACAGGTCACCTACAATGAGCAGTTCTTC.

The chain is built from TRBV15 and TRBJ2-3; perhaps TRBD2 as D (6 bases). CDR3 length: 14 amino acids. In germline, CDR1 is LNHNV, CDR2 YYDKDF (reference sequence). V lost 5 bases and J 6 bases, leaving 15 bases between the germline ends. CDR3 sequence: CATSFPPGEDTQYF. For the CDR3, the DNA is TGTGCCACCAGCTTCCCCCCGGGGGAGGATACGCAGTATTTT.

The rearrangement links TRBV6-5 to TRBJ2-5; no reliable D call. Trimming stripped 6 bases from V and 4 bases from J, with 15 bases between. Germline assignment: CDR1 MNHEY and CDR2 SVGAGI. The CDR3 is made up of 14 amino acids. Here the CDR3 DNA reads TGTGCCAGCAGCCCCTCGGGCTACGGAGAGACCCAGTACTTC. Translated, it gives CASSPSGYGETQYF.

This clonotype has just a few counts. CDR3 sequence (DNA): TGCGCCAGCAGCCATATAGGACATAAACCATACAATGAGCAGTTCTTC. Encoded protein: CASSHIGHKPYNEQFF. This chain links TRBV4-1 with TRBJ2-1, with D possibly being TRBD1 (5 bases). The CDR3 consists of 16 residues. Trimming took off 3 bases at V and 4 bases at J, with 16 bases between the two ends. Germline CDR1 is MGHRA and CDR2 is YSYEKL.

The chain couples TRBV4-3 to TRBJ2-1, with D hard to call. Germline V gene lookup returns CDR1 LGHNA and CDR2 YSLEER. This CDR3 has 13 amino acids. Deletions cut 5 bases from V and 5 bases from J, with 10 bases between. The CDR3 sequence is CASSFGTNNEQFF. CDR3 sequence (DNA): TGCGCCAGCAGCTTCGGAACCAACAATGAGCAGTTCTTC.

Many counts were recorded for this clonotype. In DNA form, the CDR3 reads TGTGCCAGCAGACGAGGGGAAGGCGGGGAGCTGTTTTTT. This translates into CASRRGEGGELFF. This chain connects TRBV25-1 to TRBJ2-2; D possibly matches TRBD1 or TRBD2 (5 bases each). Trimming took off 6 bases at V and 7 bases at J, with 12 bases between the two ends. CDR1 MGHDK and CDR2 SYGVNS come from the germline V gene. The CDR3 has 13 residues.